Listed below are T cell receptor beta chains from one sample, sequenced in a study of blood T cell repertoires in COVID-19. Produced via immunoSEQ multiplex PCR; TCRdb's table is partial and in-frame only. The data contain roughly 100,000 clones, over 75% of them seen just once; the ten biggest clones take up 10% to 15%. Sequencing input: peripheral blood. All receptors come from a human donor in a cohort sampled during active or convalescent COVID-19. Each CDR3 is given with its conserved first and last residue. The order of the fields is D gene, V gene, clone size, CDR3 protein. A D gene is named only where the DNA matches it firmly. Clone size appears in some rows only: once, few, many, or a class for an expanded clone.

>TRBD1|TRBV6-5|.
CASSQTGVRYGYTF
>.|TRBV18|.
CASSPLINTNTEAFF
>TRBD2|TRBV6-4|.
CASSASGGAGGPDTQYF
>.|TRBV21-1|.
CASSTEGWDRMDGYTF
>TRBD1|TRBV2|.
CASRGQVARTGELFF
>TRBD1|TRBV19|.
CASSPTGGFEKLFF
>TRBD2|TRBV29-1|.
CSARRGASGRSGYNEQFF
>.|TRBV7-7|.
CASSLGTTNTGELFF
>.|TRBV18|.
CASSPGASPLHF
>.|TRBV6-6|.
CAVEEVGLNTEAFF
>.|TRBV4-2|.
CASSPPGLLQETQYF
>.|TRBV7-3|few
CASSPGGTGNTIYF
>.|TRBV29-1|.
CSVEVRGWRKDEQFF
>.|TRBV4-1|few
CASSQAEGKTDTIYF
>TRBD1|TRBV27|.
CASSQQGLENSPLHF
>.|TRBV28|.
CASSLDLTGGFATNEKLFF
>TRBD2|TRBV6-5|.
CASRWAGGITNEQFF
>TRBD1|TRBV6-5|.
CASRPGTARSGYTF
>.|TRBV11-2|.
CASSATSAGELFF
>TRBD1|TRBV5-1|.
CASSLVGTDSLFADF
>TRBD1|TRBV3-1/TRBV3-2|.
CASQGVGGTEAFF
>.|TRBV18|.
CASSRAGGSTDTQYF
>.|TRBV6-6|.
CASGRGAGETQYF
>.|TRBV24-1|once
CATNNGDEQFF
>.|TRBV7-9|.
CASSFTGVHTGELFF
>TRBD1|TRBV19|.
CATSTGGERETQYF
>.|TRBV5-1|few
CASSSTAWNTEAFF
>.|TRBV29-1|.
CSAQTGTEAFF
>TRBD1|TRBV5-6|.
CASSLGDRVRMNTEAFF
>TRBD2|TRBV18|.
CASSPRGTSEVDTQYF
>TRBD1|TRBV10-3|.
CAISEPGQVANEQFF
>TRBD2|TRBV7-6|.
CASSQSPMAGGLGTQYF
>.|TRBV18|.
CASSPQEVGELFF
>TRBD1|TRBV3-1/TRBV3-2|.
CASSHYRDRGQETQYF
>.|TRBV19|.
CASSIVARGNPAGGYTF
>.|TRBV18|.
CASSEGGGTYEQYF
>TRBD2|TRBV7-2|few
CASSPPSGGASEQYF
>.|TRBV11-3|.
CASSWRRAYEQYF
>.|TRBV5-1|.
CASSLEGRAYEKLFF
>.|TRBV28|.
CASRGAGDYGYTF
>.|TRBV2|.
CASSDGAGRVIPEAFF
>TRBD1|TRBV19|.
CASRDSLNEKLFF
>.|TRBV18|.
CASSRALSGNTIYF
>.|TRBV7-9|.
CASSLVETYYNEQFF
>TRBD2|TRBV18|once
CASSPSTSGVETQYF
>TRBD1|TRBV7-9|few
CASTSFRTGVNEQYF
>.|TRBV27|.
CASSTPGGDINSPLHF
>.|TRBV19|.
CASSPSAGYMNTEAFF